Below are 2 T cell receptor beta chains sequenced from a single sample in a study of patients and donors after allogeneic stem cell transplantation (TCRdb year 2020). The library was generated by RT-PCR. Sequenced using a NextSeq 550. TCRdb cleaned the public reads at Q25 with fastp, built clones with MiXCR and kept in-frame beta chains. Merged by CDR3 protein, the rows form single entries marked with the most common genes and DNA. In this sample the table shows more than 75,000 distinct CDR3 sequences, just under 5% of which occur a single time. About 3% of the sample is in the top ten clones. The sequenced sample was blood, either unsorted or a sorted T cell fraction (not recorded which). Source of these receptors: a human donor who was either an allogeneic HSCT recipient or a stem cell or donor lymphocyte infusion donor (not recorded which). It is not recorded whose cells these are; they may come from a transplant donor.

The chain carries TRBV6-1 and TRBJ2-5; the D call may be TRBD1 or TRBD2 (6 bases each). The germline V and J ends were trimmed by 6 bases and 0 bases, with 14 bases remaining between them. The germline V gene encodes CDR1 MNHNS and CDR2 SASEGT. The CDR3 is 15 amino acids. The CDR3 DNA is TGTGCCAGCAGACACAGGGACTGGTACCAAGAGACCCAGTACTTC. It codes for CASRHRDWYQETQYF.

This clonotype appeared many times. The CDR3 is CASSLFGETDTQYF. As DNA, the CDR3 is TGTGCCAGCAGCTTGTTTGGAGAAACAGATACGCAGTATTTT. The chain employs TRBV5-6 and TRBJ2-3; D gene unclear. Germline V gives CDR1 SGHDT, CDR2 YYEEEE. The V and J ends lost 1 base and 3 bases respectively, with 9 bases between them. The CDR3 spans 14 residues. Filled out from reference TRBV5-6 and TRBJ2-3, the complete variable domain reads DAGVTQSPTHLIKTRGQQVTLRCSPKSGHDTVSWYQQALGQGPQFIFQYYEEEERQRGNFPDRFSGHQFPNYSSELNVNALLLGDSALYLCASSLFGETDTQYFGPGTRLTVL.